This T cell receptor beta chain stems from a study of shared clonotypes between healthy human individuals. Study-wide points: A handful of donors shared 4.5% to 6.5% of their naive CD4 clonotypes.

The CDR3 length is 15 residues. Trimming pared 3 bases from V and 2 bases from J, leaving 12 bases between. The germline gives CDR1 SGDLS, CDR2 YYNGEE. Concerning this clone itself: Its antigen remains unknown.

TCRdb keeps only in-frame clones here, not all; method: immunoSEQ multiplex PCR. This repertoire shows hundreds of thousands of clones, roughly 96% found once; its top ten account for less than 0.12%. Naive CD8 isolation took CD45RO-negative cells positively selected for CCR7 and excluded terminally differentiated effector memory CD45RA+ cells. The chain is built from TRBV9 and TRBJ2-1, with D perhaps being TRBD1 or TRBD2 (5 bases each). Material for sequencing was naive CD8+ T cells sorted from blood. This TCR came from a woman in her 30s in good health. CDR3 nucleotides: TGTGCCAGCAGCGGCACGGGACGAGCCTACAATGAGCAGTTCTTC. This gives the protein CASSGTGRAYNEQFF.